Given below is one T cell receptor beta chain in context. TCRdb's table, derived via immunoSEQ multiplex PCR, lists solely in-frame clones and lacks some. The sample has some 70,000 clones, over 90% seen once. The CDR3 extends over 14 amino acids. Germline CDR1 and CDR2: SGHVS and FNYEAQ. Trimming took off 1 base at V and 4 bases at J, with 7 bases between the two ends. As for time point: newly diagnosed, previously untreated cHL patient sample. The data were obtained in a study of PD-1 blockade in classical Hodgkin lymphoma. The material sequenced was peripheral blood mononuclear cells (PBMCs). This TCR derives from a human donor with classical Hodgkin lymphoma. The genes are TRBV7-6 and TRBJ1-4, with D uncertain. CDR3 nucleotide sequence: TGTGCCAGCAGCTTAGGCCACATTAATGAAAAACTGTTTTTT. Protein sequence: CASSLGHINEKLFF.